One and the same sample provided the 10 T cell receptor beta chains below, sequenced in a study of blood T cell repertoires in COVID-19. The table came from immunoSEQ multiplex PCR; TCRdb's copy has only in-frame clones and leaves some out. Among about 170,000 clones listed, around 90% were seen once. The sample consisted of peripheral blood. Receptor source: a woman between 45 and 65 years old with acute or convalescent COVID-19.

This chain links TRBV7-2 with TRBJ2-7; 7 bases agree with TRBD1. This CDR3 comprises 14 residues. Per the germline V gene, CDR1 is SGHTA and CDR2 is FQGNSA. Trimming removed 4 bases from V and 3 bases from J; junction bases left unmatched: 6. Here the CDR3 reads CASSSSRQGYEQYF. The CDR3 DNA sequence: TGTGCCAGCAGCTCGTCCCGACAGGGCTACGAGCAGTACTTC.

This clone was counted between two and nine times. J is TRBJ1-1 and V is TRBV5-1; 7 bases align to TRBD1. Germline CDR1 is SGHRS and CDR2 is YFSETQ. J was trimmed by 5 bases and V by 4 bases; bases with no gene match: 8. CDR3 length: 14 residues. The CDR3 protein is CASSPRQGGTEAFF. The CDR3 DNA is TGCGCCAGCAGCCCGAGACAGGGCGGGACTGAAGCTTTCTTT.

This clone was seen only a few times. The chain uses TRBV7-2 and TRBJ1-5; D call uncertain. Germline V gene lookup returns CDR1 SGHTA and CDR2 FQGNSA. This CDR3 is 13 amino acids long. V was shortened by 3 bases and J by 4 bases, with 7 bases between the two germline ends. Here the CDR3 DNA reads TGTGCCAGCAGCTTCAACCGGAATCAGCCCCAGCATTTT. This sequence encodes CASSFNRNQPQHF.

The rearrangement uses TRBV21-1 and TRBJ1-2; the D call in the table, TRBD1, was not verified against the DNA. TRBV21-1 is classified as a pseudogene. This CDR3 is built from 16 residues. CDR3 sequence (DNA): TGTGCCAGCAGCAAAGGGGACCCAGGGGTAGACTATGGCTACACCTTC. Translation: CASSKGDPGVDYGYTF.

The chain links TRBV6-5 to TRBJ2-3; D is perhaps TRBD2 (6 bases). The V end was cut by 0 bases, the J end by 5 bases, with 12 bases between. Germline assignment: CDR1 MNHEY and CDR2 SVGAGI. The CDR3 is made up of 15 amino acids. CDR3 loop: CASSYSGGDGDTQYF. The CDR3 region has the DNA TGTGCCAGCAGTTACTCAGGAGGGGATGGAGATACGCAGTATTTT.

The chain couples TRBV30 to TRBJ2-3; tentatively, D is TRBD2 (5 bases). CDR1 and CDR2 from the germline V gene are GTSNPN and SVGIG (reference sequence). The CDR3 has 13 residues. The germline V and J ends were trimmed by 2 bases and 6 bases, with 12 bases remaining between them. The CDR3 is CAWSFGVADTQYF. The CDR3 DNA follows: TGTGCCTGGAGTTTCGGGGTCGCTGATACGCAGTATTTT.

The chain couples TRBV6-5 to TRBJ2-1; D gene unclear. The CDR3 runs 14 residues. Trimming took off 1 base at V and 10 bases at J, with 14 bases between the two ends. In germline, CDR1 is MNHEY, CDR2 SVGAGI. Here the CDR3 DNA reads TGTGCCAGCAGTTACTGGGCTAACCCCACGGAGCAGTTCTTC. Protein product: CASSYWANPTEQFF.

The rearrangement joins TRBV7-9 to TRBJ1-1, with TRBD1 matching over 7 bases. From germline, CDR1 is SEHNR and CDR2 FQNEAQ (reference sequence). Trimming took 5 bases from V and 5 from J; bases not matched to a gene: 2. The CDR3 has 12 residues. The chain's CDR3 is CASSATGTEAFF. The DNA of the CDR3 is TGTGCCAGCAGCGCGACAGGGACTGAAGCTTTCTTT. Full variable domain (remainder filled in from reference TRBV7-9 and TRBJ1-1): DTGVSQNPRHKITKRGQNVTFRCDPISEHNRLYWYRQTLGQGPEFLTYFQNEAQLEKSRLLSDRFSAERPKGSFSTLEIQRTEQGDSAMYLCASSATGTEAFFGQGTRLTVV.

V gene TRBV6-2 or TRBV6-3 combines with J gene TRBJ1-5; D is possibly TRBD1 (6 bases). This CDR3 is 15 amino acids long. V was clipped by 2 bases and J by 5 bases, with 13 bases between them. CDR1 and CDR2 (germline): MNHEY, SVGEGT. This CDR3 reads CASSYEYRVDQPQHF. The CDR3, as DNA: TGTGCCAGCAGTTACGAGTACAGGGTCGATCAGCCCCAGCATTTT.

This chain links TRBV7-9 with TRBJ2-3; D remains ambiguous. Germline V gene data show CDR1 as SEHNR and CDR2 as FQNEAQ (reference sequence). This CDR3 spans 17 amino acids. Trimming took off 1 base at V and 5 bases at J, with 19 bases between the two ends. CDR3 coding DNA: TGTGCCAGCAGCTTAGGTCTAATGGTCTCACCCATAGATACGCAGTATTTT. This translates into CASSLGLMVSPIDTQYF.